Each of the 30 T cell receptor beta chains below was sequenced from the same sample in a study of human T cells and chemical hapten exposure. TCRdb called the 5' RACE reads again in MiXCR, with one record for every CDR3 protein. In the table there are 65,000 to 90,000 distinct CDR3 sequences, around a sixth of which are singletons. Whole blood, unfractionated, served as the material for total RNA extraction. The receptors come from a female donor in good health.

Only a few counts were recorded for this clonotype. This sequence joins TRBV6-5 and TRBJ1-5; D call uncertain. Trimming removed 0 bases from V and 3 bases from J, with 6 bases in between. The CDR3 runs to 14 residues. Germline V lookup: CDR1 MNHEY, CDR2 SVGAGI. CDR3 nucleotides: TGTGCCAGCAGTTACTCGCGGGTCAATCAGCCCCAGCATTTT. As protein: CASSYSRVNQPQHF.

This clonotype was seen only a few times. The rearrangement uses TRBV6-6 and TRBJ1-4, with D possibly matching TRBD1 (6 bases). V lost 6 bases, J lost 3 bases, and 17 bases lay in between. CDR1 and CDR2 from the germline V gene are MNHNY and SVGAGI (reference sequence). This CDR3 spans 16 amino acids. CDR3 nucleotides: TGTGCCAGCAGATATGGACAGTTCCCGGCTAATGAAAAACTGTTTTTT. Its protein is CASRYGQFPANEKLFF.

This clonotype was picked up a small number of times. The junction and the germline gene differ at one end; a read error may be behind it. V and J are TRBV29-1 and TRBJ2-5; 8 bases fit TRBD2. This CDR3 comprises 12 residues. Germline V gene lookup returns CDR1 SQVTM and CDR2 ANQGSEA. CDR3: CSATAGVETQYF. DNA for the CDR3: TGCAGCGCCACAGCGGGGGTAGAGACCCAGTATTTC.

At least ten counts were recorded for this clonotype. The CDR3, as DNA: TGTGCCAGCAGTTTCAGGGGGCTTTATGAAAAACTGTTTTTT. Residues: CASSFRGLYEKLFF. The gene calls are TRBV12-3 or TRBV12-4 and TRBJ1-4, with TRBD1 identical over 8 bases. This CDR3 contains 14 residues. The V gene end was trimmed by 3 bases and the J gene end by 6 bases; junction bases not matched to a gene: 3.

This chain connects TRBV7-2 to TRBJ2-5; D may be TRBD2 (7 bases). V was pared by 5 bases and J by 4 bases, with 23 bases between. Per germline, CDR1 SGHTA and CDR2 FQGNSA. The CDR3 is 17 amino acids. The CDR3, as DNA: TGTGCCAGCAGCCCTTTCCCGCGGGGGCCTAGGGGAGAGACCCAGTACTTC. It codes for CASSPFPRGPRGETQYF.

The CDR3 region has the DNA TGTGCCGCCGCAGACAGGGACAATGAGCAGTTCTTC. This sequence encodes CAAADRDNEQFF. The chain couples TRBV24-1 to TRBJ2-1; TRBD1 aligns across 7 bases. This CDR3 spans 12 amino acids. V lost 12 bases to trimming and J lost 5 bases; unmatched junction nucleotides: 6. CDR1 is KGHDR, CDR2 SFDVKD, per germline.

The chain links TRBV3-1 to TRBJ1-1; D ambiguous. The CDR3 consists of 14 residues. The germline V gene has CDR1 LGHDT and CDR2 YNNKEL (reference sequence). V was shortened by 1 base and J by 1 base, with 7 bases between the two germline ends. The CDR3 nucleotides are TGTGCCAGCAGCCAAGGCCCACAGAACACTGAAGCTTTCTTT. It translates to CASSQGPQNTEAFF. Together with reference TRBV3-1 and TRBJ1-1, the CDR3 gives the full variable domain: DTAVSQTPKYLVTQMGNDKSIKCEQNLGHDTMYWYKQDSKKFLKIMFSYNNKELIINETVPNRFSPKSPDKAHLNLHINSLELGDSAVYFCASSQGPQNTEAFFGQGTRLTVV.

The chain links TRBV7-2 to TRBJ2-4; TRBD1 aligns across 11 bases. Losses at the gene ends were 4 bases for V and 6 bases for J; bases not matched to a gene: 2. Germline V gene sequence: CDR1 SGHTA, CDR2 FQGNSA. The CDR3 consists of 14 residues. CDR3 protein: CASSSGTGGNIQYF. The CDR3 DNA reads TGTGCCAGCAGCTCCGGGACAGGGGGAAACATTCAGTACTTC.

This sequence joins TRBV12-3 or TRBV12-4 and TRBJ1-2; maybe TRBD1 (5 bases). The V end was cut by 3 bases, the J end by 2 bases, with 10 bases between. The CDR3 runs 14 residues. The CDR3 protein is CASSFWGLNYGYTF. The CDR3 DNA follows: TGTGCCAGCAGTTTCTGGGGCCTGAACTATGGCTACACCTTC.

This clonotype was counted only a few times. The CDR3 reads CASSQDYGPLGNEQFF. CDR3 bases: TGTGCCAGCAGCCAAGATTATGGCCCCCTCGGCAATGAGCAGTTCTTC. This chain links TRBV3-1 with TRBJ2-1; D uncertain. Germline V gives CDR1 LGHDT, CDR2 YNNKEL (reference sequence). The CDR3 contains 16 residues. V lost 0 bases and J lost 6, with 15 bases in between.

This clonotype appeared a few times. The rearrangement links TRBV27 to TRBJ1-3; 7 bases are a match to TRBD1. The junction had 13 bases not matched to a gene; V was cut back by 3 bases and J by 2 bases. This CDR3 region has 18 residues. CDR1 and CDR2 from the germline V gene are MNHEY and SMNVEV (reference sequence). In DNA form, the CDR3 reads TGTGCCAGCAGTTTGAGGGGGCCTCAGGGGCTGGCTGGAAACACCATATATTTT. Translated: CASSLRGPQGLAGNTIYF.

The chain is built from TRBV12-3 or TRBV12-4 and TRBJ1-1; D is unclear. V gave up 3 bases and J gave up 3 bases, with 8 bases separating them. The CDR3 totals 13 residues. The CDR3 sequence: CASSLRAHTEAFF. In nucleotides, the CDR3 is TGTGCCAGCAGTTTGAGGGCCCACACTGAAGCTTTCTTT.

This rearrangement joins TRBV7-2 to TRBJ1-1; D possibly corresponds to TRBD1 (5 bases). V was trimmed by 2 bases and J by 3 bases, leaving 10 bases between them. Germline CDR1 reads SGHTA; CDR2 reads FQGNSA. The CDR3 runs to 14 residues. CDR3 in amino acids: CASSLYRMDTEAFF. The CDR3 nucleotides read TGTGCCAGCAGCTTATACAGGATGGACACTGAAGCTTTCTTT.

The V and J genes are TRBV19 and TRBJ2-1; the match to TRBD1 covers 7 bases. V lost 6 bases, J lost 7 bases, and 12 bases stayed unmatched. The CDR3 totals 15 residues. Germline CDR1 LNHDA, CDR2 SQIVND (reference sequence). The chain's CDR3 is CASSLMTGLGNEQFF. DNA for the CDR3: TGTGCCAGTAGCCTGATGACAGGGTTAGGGAATGAGCAGTTCTTC.

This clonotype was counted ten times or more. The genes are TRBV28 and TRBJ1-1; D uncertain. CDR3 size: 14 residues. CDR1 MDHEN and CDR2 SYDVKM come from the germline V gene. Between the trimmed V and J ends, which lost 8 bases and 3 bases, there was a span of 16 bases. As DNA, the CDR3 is TGTGCCAGCTCCGGTGGAGGGAGGGACACTGAAGCTTTCTTT. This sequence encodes CASSGGGRDTEAFF.

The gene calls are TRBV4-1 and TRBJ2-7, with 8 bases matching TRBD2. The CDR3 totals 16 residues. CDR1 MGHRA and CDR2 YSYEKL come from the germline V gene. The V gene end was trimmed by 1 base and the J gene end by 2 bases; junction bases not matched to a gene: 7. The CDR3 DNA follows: TGCGCCAGCAGCCAAGTCAGATTCGGGGGGGCCTACGAGCAGTACTTC. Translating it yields CASSQVRFGGAYEQYF.

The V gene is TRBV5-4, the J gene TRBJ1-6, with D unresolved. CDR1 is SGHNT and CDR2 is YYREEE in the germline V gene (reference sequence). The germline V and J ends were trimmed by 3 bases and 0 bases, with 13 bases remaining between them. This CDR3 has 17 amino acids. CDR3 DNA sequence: TGTGCCAGCAGCTCACGGACGGGGAGCTCCTATAATTCACCCCTCCACTTT. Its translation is CASSSRTGSSYNSPLHF.

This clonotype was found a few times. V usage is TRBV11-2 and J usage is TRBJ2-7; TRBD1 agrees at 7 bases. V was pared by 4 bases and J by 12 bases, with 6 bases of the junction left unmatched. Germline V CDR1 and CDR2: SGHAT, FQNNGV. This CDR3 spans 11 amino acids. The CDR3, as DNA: TGTGCCAGCAGCTCACCAGGGGGACCGTACTTC. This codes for CASSSPGGPYF. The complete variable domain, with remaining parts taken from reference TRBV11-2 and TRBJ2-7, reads EAGVAQSPRYKIIEKRQSVAFWCNPISGHATLYWYQQILGQGPKLLIQFQNNGVVDDSQLPKDRFSAERLKGVDSTLKIQPAKLEDSAVYLCASSSPGGPYFGPGTRLTVT.

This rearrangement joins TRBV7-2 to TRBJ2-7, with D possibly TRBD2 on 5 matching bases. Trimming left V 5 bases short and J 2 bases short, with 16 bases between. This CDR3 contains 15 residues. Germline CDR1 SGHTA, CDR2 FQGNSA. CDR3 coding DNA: TGTGCCAGCAGCCGCTCCGGAGGCCGCACCTACGAGCAGTACTTC. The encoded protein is CASSRSGGRTYEQYF.

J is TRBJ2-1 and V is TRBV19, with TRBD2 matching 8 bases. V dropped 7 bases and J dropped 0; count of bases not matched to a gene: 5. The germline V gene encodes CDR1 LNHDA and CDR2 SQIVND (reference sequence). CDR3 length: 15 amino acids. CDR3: CASIRGGGSYNEQFF. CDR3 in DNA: TGTGCCAGTATCCGGGGGGGGGGCTCCTACAATGAGCAGTTCTTC. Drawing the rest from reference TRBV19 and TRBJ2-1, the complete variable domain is DGGITQSPKYLFRKEGQNVTLSCEQNLNHDAMYWYRQDPGQGLRLIYYSQIVNDFQKGDIAEGYSVSREKKESFPLTVTSAQKNPTAFYLCASIRGGGSYNEQFFGPGTRLTVL.

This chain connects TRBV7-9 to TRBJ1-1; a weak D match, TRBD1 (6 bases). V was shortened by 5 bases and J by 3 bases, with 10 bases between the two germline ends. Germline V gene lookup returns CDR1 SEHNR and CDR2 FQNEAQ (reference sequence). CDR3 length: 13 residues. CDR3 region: CASSTGTDTEAFF. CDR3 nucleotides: TGTGCCAGCAGCACAGGGACGGACACTGAAGCTTTCTTT. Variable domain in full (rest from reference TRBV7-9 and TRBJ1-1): DTGVSQNPRHKITKRGQNVTFRCDPISEHNRLYWYRQTLGQGPEFLTYFQNEAQLEKSRLLSDRFSAERPKGSFSTLEIQRTEQGDSAMYLCASSTGTDTEAFFGQGTRLTVV.

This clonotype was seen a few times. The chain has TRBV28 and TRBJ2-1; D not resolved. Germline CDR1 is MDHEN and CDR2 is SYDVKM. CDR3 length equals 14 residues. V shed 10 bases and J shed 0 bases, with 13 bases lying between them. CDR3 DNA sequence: TGTGCCACCACCTCCGTGAACTCCTACAATGAGCAGTTCTTC. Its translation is CATTSVNSYNEQFF.

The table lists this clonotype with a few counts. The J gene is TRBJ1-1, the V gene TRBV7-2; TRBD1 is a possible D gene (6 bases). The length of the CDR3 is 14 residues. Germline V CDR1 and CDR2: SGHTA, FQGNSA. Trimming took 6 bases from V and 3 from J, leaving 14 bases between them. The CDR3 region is CASRRGVADTEAFF. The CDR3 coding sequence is TGTGCCAGCAGAAGGGGGGTGGCGGACACTGAAGCTTTCTTT.

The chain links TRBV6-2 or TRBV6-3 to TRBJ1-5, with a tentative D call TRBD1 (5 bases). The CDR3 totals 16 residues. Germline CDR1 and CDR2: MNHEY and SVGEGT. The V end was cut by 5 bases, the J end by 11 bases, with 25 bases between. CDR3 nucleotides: TGTGCCAGCAGTCCTCCAAAACGTGGAAGACAGAAGTCCCAGCATTTT. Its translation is CASSPPKRGRQKSQHF.

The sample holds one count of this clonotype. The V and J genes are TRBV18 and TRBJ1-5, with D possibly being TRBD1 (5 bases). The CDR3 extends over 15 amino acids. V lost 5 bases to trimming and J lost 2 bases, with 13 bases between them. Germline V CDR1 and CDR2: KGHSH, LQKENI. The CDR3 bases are TGTGCCAGCTCATGGGACTCTGGGGGCAATCAGCCCCAGCATTTT. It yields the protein CASSWDSGGNQPQHF. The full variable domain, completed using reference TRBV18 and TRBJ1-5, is NAGVMQNPRHLVRRRGQEARLRCSPMKGHSHVYWYRQLPEEGLKFMVYLQKENIIDESGMPKERFSAEFPKEGPSILRIQQVVRGDSAAYFCASSWDSGGNQPQHFGDGTRLSIL.

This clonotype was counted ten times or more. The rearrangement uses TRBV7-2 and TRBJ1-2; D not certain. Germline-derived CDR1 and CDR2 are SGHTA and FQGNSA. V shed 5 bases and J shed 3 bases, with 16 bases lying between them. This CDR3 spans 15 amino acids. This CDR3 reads CASSPGPHGDYGYTF. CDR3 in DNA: TGTGCCAGCAGCCCCGGCCCCCACGGGGACTATGGCTACACCTTC.

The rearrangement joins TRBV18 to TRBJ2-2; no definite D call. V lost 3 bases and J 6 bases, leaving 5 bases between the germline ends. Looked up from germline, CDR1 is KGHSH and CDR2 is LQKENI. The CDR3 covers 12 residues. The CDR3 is CASSPPAGELFF. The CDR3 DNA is TGTGCCAGCTCACCTCCAGCCGGGGAGCTGTTTTTT.

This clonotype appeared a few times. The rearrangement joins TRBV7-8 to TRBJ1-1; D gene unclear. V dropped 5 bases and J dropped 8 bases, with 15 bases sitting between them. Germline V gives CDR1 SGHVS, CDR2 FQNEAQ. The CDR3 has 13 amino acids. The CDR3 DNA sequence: TGTGCCAGCAGCCTCGGTGAGAGGGCCGAAGCTTTCTTT. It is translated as CASSLGERAEAFF.

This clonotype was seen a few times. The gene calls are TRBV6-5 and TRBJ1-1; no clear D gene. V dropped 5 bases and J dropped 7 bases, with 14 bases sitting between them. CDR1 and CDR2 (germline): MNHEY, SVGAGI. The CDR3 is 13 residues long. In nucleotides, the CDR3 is TGTGCCAGCAGTACCCCCCCCTGGGGTGAAGCTTTCTTT. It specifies CASSTPPWGEAFF.

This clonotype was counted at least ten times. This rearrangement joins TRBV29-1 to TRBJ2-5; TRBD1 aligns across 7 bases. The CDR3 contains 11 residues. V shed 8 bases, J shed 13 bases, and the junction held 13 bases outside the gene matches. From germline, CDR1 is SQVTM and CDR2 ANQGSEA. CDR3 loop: CSFFPPGQWYF. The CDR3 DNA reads TGCAGCTTCTTCCCCCCGGGACAGTGGTACTTC. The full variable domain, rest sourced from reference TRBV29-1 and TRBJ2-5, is SAVISQKPSRDICQRGTSLTIQCQVDSQVTMMFWYRQQPGQSLTLIATANQGSEATYESGFVIDKFPISRPNLTFSTLTVSNMSPEDSSIYLCSFFPPGQWYFGPGTRLLVL.